The 7 T cell receptor beta chains given below trace back to one sample, sequenced in a study of T-cell reconstitution after alpha-beta-depleted transplantation in children. Unique molecular identifiers were built into the TCRbeta library. TCRdb reanalysed the PCR reads using MiXCR and keeps one entry per CDR3 protein. The data show about 92,000 distinct CDR3 sequences, with more than 9% seen just once and roughly 13% held by the top ten. The sequenced sample was PBMCs from the stem cell graft donor, obtained from the stem cell graft. These receptors were taken from a human donor who donated a stem cell graft to a child with inherited bone marrow failure.

This clonotype was counted only a few times. The chain carries TRBV6-2 or TRBV6-3 and TRBJ2-7; D is perhaps TRBD2 (5 bases). CDR1 is MNHEY, CDR2 SVGEGT, per germline. V was shortened by 6 bases and J by 4 bases, with 10 bases between the two germline ends. The CDR3 loop spans 12 amino acids. The CDR3 loop reads CASRTDSYEQYF. Written as DNA, the CDR3 is TGTGCCAGCAGAACGGACTCTTACGAGCAGTACTTC.

The sample holds many counts of this clonotype. The chain combines TRBV5-1 with TRBJ2-2, with TRBD2 matching 12 bases. The CDR3 covers 15 residues. Looked up from germline, CDR1 is SGHRS and CDR2 is YFSETQ. V gave up 4 bases and J gave up 5 bases; unmatched junction bases: 3. CDR3 sequence reads: CASSRLAGETGELFF. The CDR3 coding sequence is TGCGCCAGCAGCCGACTAGCGGGGGAAACCGGGGAGCTGTTTTTT.

At least ten counts were recorded for this clonotype. The rearrangement links TRBV28 to TRBJ1-6; D unclear. The CDR3 contains 13 residues. CDR1 and CDR2 (germline): MDHEN, SYDVKM. The V end lost 10 bases, the J end lost 11 bases, and 18 bases lay between the germline ends. The CDR3 nucleotides read TGTGCCACTTCATCCGGGATTAACCCACCCCTCCACTTT. It encodes CATSSGINPPLHF.

This clonotype was observed at least ten times. This chain uses TRBV19 with TRBJ2-7; no firm D call. V lost 1 base and J 1 base, leaving 5 bases between the germline ends. This CDR3 spans 13 amino acids. Per germline, CDR1 LNHDA and CDR2 SQIVND (reference sequence). The CDR3 region has the DNA TGTGCCAGTAGTATAGGCAGTTCCTACGAGCAGTACTTC. Translation gives CASSIGSSYEQYF.

There are many counts of this clonotype. The rearrangement links TRBV12-3 or TRBV12-4 to TRBJ1-4, with 9 nucleotides matching TRBD1. The CDR3 extends over 13 amino acids. The V and J ends lost 6 bases and 8 bases, in that order; junction bases with no gene match: 4. The CDR3 DNA follows: TGTGCCAGCAGGGGGACAGGGATGGAAAAACTGTTTTTT. Amino acid sequence: CASRGTGMEKLFF.

This clonotype was counted only a few times. This chain uses TRBV30 with TRBJ2-1, with TRBD1 matching 9 bases. The CDR3 loop spans 13 amino acids. Per germline, CDR1 GTSNPN and CDR2 SVGIG (reference sequence). The J segment lost 6 bases and the V segment lost 6 bases, leaving 6 bases of the junction unmatched. The CDR3 region has the DNA TGTGCCTGTGACCGGGACAGGGTCAATGAGCAGTTCTTC. It specifies CACDRDRVNEQFF. Using reference TRBV30 and TRBJ2-1 for the parts outside the CDR3, the full variable domain is SQTIHQWPATLVQPVGSPLSLECTVEGTSNPNLYWYRQAAGRGLQLLFYSVGIGQISSEVPQNLSASRPQDRQFILSSKKLLLSDSGFYLCACDRDRVNEQFFGPGTRLTVL.

This clonotype was observed many times. The V gene is TRBV7-2, the J gene TRBJ1-4; D is uncertain. The V and J ends lost 4 bases and 5 bases respectively, with 14 bases between them. Per germline, CDR1 SGHTA and CDR2 FQGNSA. The CDR3 spans 15 residues. CDR3 nucleotides: TGTGCCAGCAGCTCCGGCAGGTTACAGAATGAAAAACTGTTTTTT. It translates to CASSSGRLQNEKLFF. Combining the CDR3 with reference TRBV7-2 and TRBJ1-4 gives the whole variable domain GAGVSQSPSNKVTEKGKDVELRCDPISGHTALYWYRQSLGQGLEFLIYFQGNSAPDKSGLPSDRFSAERTGGSVSTLTIQRTQQEDSAVYLCASSSGRLQNEKLFFGSGTQLSVL.